This T cell receptor beta chain came from a study of shared clonotypes between healthy human individuals. Assay used: immunoSEQ multiplex PCR; TCRdb lists only in-frame clones, some missing. The sample has fewer than 850,000 clones, 96% seen once. This CDR3 region has 14 residues. V dropped 5 bases and J dropped 2 bases, with 12 bases sitting between them. Germline-derived CDR1 and CDR2 are SEHNR and FQNEAQ (reference sequence). CD8 cells classed as naive were CD45RO-negative and positively selected for CCR7, excluding terminally differentiated effector memory CD45RA+ cells. The genes are TRBV7-9 and TRBJ1-2; the D is unclear. Sequences were obtained from naive CD8+ T cells sorted from blood. The receptor comes from a man in his thirties or forties in good health. The CDR3 region is CASSNIRGNYGYTF. The DNA for the CDR3 is TGTGCCAGCAGCAACATAAGAGGGAACTATGGCTACACCTTC.